This is a list of T cell receptor beta chains from one sample in a study of blood T cell repertoires in COVID-19. Assay: immunoSEQ multiplex PCR; the TCRdb copy retains only in-frame clones and omits some. The table includes approximately 170,000 clones, around 81% detected once. Sequencing was performed on peripheral blood. All receptors come from a man between 60 and 75 years old with active or convalescent COVID-19. Each CDR3 is given with its conserved first and last residue. The D gene is left open where the match is weak. Expanded clones are given a class, and other clones once, few, many or no size at all.

v_call: TRBV5-5; d_call: TRBD1; j_call: TRBJ1-5; clone_size: -; cdr3_nt: TGTGCCAGCAGCTTAGAGGGGGCGGGCGGTCAGCCCCAGCATTTT; cdr3_aa: CASSLEGAGGQPQHF
v_call: TRBV29-1; d_call: -; j_call: TRBJ2-7; clone_size: -; cdr3_nt: TGCAGCGTGGGGACACTACGAGGGGGCGAGCAGTACTTC; cdr3_aa: CSVGTLRGGEQYF
v_call: TRBV2; d_call: -; j_call: TRBJ2-2; clone_size: -; cdr3_nt: TGTGCCAGCAGTGAACGGTCAATTAGGGGGGGCAGCGGGGAGCTGTTTTTT; cdr3_aa: CASSERSIRGGSGELFF
v_call: TRBV9; d_call: -; j_call: TRBJ2-1; clone_size: -; cdr3_nt: TGTGCCAGCAGCGGATACGGGACTCACTACAATGAGCAGTTCTTC; cdr3_aa: CASSGYGTHYNEQFF
v_call: TRBV9; d_call: TRBD1; j_call: TRBJ1-4; clone_size: -; cdr3_nt: TGTGCCAGCAGCTTCGACAGGGGAGCTAATGAAAAACTGTTTTTT; cdr3_aa: CASSFDRGANEKLFF
v_call: TRBV3-1/TRBV3-2; d_call: -; j_call: TRBJ1-6; clone_size: -; cdr3_nt: TGTGCCAGCAGCCAATTCGGGTCCTATAATTCACCCCTCCACTTT; cdr3_aa: CASSQFGSYNSPLHF
v_call: TRBV28; d_call: TRBD1; j_call: TRBJ2-7; clone_size: -; cdr3_nt: TGTGCCAGCAGCGCCCCGGGACAGGGGTCCTACGAGCAGTACTTC; cdr3_aa: CASSAPGQGSYEQYF
v_call: TRBV6-5; d_call: -; j_call: TRBJ2-3; clone_size: few; cdr3_nt: TGTGCCAGCAGTTACTCTAGACAGGCCGATACGCAGTATTTT; cdr3_aa: CASSYSRQADTQYF
v_call: TRBV5-1; d_call: TRBD1; j_call: TRBJ2-5; clone_size: once; cdr3_nt: TGCGCCAGCAGCATCACAGGGGGCTCGGGGGAGACCCAGTACTTC; cdr3_aa: CASSITGGSGETQYF
v_call: TRBV6-1; d_call: TRBD1; j_call: TRBJ1-2; clone_size: once; cdr3_nt: TGTGCCAGCAGTGAATTTGACAGGGGGCCTTATGGCTACACCTTC; cdr3_aa: CASSEFDRGPYGYTF
v_call: TRBV1; d_call: -; j_call: TRBJ1-3; clone_size: -; cdr3_nt: TGCACCAGCAGCCCGGACAGGCTCAGGAGAAACACCATATATTTT; cdr3_aa: CTSSPDRLRRNTIYF
v_call: TRBV29-1; d_call: -; j_call: TRBJ1-1; clone_size: -; cdr3_nt: TGCAGCGCGGGCCGGGGGGGGAACACTGAAGCTTTCTTT; cdr3_aa: CSAGRGGNTEAFF
v_call: TRBV12-3/TRBV12-4; d_call: -; j_call: TRBJ1-2; clone_size: once; cdr3_nt: TGTGCCAGCAGTGCGACACCGAACTATGGCTACACCTTC; cdr3_aa: CASSATPNYGYTF
v_call: TRBV28; d_call: TRBD1; j_call: TRBJ2-3; clone_size: -; cdr3_nt: TGTGCCAGCAGCTCTGGACAGGGCACAGATACGCAGTATTTT; cdr3_aa: CASSSGQGTDTQYF
v_call: TRBV3-1/TRBV3-2; d_call: TRBD1; j_call: TRBJ2-2; clone_size: -; cdr3_nt: TGTGCCAGCAGCCAATGGCAGGGGGCGAACACCGGGGAGCTGTTTTTT; cdr3_aa: CASSQWQGANTGELFF
v_call: TRBV5-5; d_call: -; j_call: TRBJ1-5; clone_size: -; cdr3_nt: TGTGCCAGCAGCCTATCGGGGGTCAATCAGCCCCAGCATTTT; cdr3_aa: CASSLSGVNQPQHF
v_call: TRBV18; d_call: -; j_call: TRBJ1-2; clone_size: -; cdr3_nt: TGTGCCAGCTCACCCTACCGGGACAACCGCTATGGCTACACCTTC; cdr3_aa: CASSPYRDNRYGYTF
v_call: TRBV6-4; d_call: -; j_call: TRBJ2-3; clone_size: -; cdr3_nt: TGTGCCAGCAGTGCTGGAGGGAGCACAGATACGCAGTATTTT; cdr3_aa: CASSAGGSTDTQYF
v_call: TRBV6-5; d_call: -; j_call: TRBJ1-1; clone_size: -; cdr3_nt: TGTGCCAGCACGTTTGGTTACGGGAACACTGAAGCTTTCTTT; cdr3_aa: CASTFGYGNTEAFF
v_call: TRBV13; d_call: -; j_call: TRBJ1-4; clone_size: -; cdr3_nt: TGTGCCAGCAGCTCGGGCGGGGTAAACGGTGAAAAACTGTTTTTT; cdr3_aa: CASSSGGVNGEKLFF
v_call: TRBV15; d_call: -; j_call: TRBJ1-2; clone_size: -; cdr3_nt: TGTGCCACCAGCGAGGAGGCTTTTGGAGAATACTATGGCTACACCTTC; cdr3_aa: CATSEEAFGEYYGYTF
v_call: TRBV13; d_call: TRBD1; j_call: TRBJ1-2; clone_size: -; cdr3_nt: TGTGCCAGCAGCCTCCCAACAGGGGGCGGTGGGGGCTACACCTTC; cdr3_aa: CASSLPTGGGGGYTF
v_call: TRBV5-1; d_call: -; j_call: TRBJ2-7; clone_size: -; cdr3_nt: TGCGCCAGCAGCCGGGACACCTCCTACGAGCAGTACTTC; cdr3_aa: CASSRDTSYEQYF
v_call: TRBV28; d_call: -; j_call: TRBJ1-1; clone_size: few; cdr3_nt: TGTGCCAGCAGTTTGGCATTTATGAACACTGAAGCTTTCTTT; cdr3_aa: CASSLAFMNTEAFF
v_call: TRBV7-6; d_call: -; j_call: TRBJ1-1; clone_size: -; cdr3_nt: TGTGCCAGCAGCCAGGCCCCTACAGGGCCCCACACTGAAGCTTTCTTT; cdr3_aa: CASSQAPTGPHTEAFF
v_call: TRBV19; d_call: -; j_call: TRBJ1-1; clone_size: many; cdr3_nt: TGTGCCAGTAGTACCTCCGTTGGAGAAGAAGCTTTCTTT; cdr3_aa: CASSTSVGEEAFF
v_call: TRBV5-1; d_call: -; j_call: TRBJ2-7; clone_size: few; cdr3_nt: TGCGCCAGCAGCGAGACCTACGAGCAGTACTTC; cdr3_aa: CASSETYEQYF
v_call: TRBV18; d_call: -; j_call: TRBJ1-1; clone_size: few; cdr3_nt: TGTGCCAGCTCCCAGGGGCTGAACACTGAAGCTTTCTTT; cdr3_aa: CASSQGLNTEAFF
v_call: TRBV19; d_call: TRBD1; j_call: TRBJ2-7; clone_size: -; cdr3_nt: TGTGCCAGTAGTCCAACGGGACAGGGTCTTACCTACGAGCAGTACTTC; cdr3_aa: CASSPTGQGLTYEQYF
v_call: TRBV6-1; d_call: TRBD2; j_call: TRBJ2-7; clone_size: -; cdr3_nt: TGTGCCAGCAGTGGACCCCTCATGACTAGCGGGGATTACTACGAGCAGTACTTC; cdr3_aa: CASSGPLMTSGDYYEQYF
v_call: TRBV28; d_call: -; j_call: TRBJ2-5; clone_size: once; cdr3_nt: TGTGCCAGCAGTCCCCCTAGCGTGGAGACCCAGTACTTC; cdr3_aa: CASSPPSVETQYF
v_call: TRBV6-6; d_call: -; j_call: TRBJ1-3; clone_size: -; cdr3_nt: TGTGCCAGCAGTTCACAGGGAAACACCATATATTTT; cdr3_aa: CASSSQGNTIYF
v_call: TRBV2; d_call: -; j_call: TRBJ1-5; clone_size: -; cdr3_nt: TGTGCCAGCAGTGGACGGGGAAATCAGCCCCAGCATTTT; cdr3_aa: CASSGRGNQPQHF
v_call: TRBV5-4; d_call: TRBD1; j_call: TRBJ1-2; clone_size: -; cdr3_nt: TGTGCCAGCAGCTTTCAGGGGGAGACTGGCTACACCTTC; cdr3_aa: CASSFQGETGYTF
v_call: TRBV18; d_call: -; j_call: TRBJ1-1; clone_size: -; cdr3_nt: TGTGCCAGCTCACCATTGGAGGAGACTAACACTGAAGCTTTCTTT; cdr3_aa: CASSPLEETNTEAFF
v_call: TRBV19; d_call: -; j_call: TRBJ2-6; clone_size: -; cdr3_nt: TGTGCCAGTACCCAGGGTCCTGGGGCCAACGTCCTGACTTTC; cdr3_aa: CASTQGPGANVLTF
v_call: TRBV6-5; d_call: -; j_call: TRBJ1-1; clone_size: -; cdr3_nt: TGTGCCAGCAGAAGGGGTGTTGAAGCTTTCTTT; cdr3_aa: CASRRGVEAFF
v_call: TRBV7-6; d_call: -; j_call: TRBJ1-2; clone_size: -; cdr3_nt: TGTGCCAGCAGCAAGTCCAGGGGCGAGGTCCACACCTTC; cdr3_aa: CASSKSRGEVHTF
v_call: TRBV24-1; d_call: -; j_call: TRBJ1-5; clone_size: -; cdr3_nt: TGTGCCACCAGTGATCTACAGGCTCAGCCCCAGCATTTT; cdr3_aa: CATSDLQAQPQHF
v_call: TRBV5-6; d_call: -; j_call: TRBJ2-2; clone_size: -; cdr3_nt: TGTGCCAGCAGCTGGGCAGGGTCCGGGGAGCTGTTTTTT; cdr3_aa: CASSWAGSGELFF
v_call: TRBV3-1/TRBV3-2; d_call: -; j_call: TRBJ1-2; clone_size: once; cdr3_nt: TGTGCCAGCCAGGGCGGCCACTATGGCTACACCTTC; cdr3_aa: CASQGGHYGYTF
v_call: TRBV27; d_call: TRBD2; j_call: TRBJ2-7; clone_size: -; cdr3_nt: TGTGCCAGCAGTCTGACTAGCGGGGGTTTCTACGAGCAGTACTTC; cdr3_aa: CASSLTSGGFYEQYF
v_call: TRBV10-1; d_call: TRBD2; j_call: TRBJ2-1; clone_size: -; cdr3_nt: TGCGCCAGCAGTGAAGGGACTAGCGGGAGGGGGAATGAGCAGTTCTTC; cdr3_aa: CASSEGTSGRGNEQFF
v_call: TRBV3-1/TRBV3-2; d_call: -; j_call: TRBJ1-2; clone_size: -; cdr3_nt: TGTGCCAGCAGCCAAAGAGGTTATGGCTACACCTTC; cdr3_aa: CASSQRGYGYTF
v_call: TRBV15; d_call: -; j_call: TRBJ1-2; clone_size: -; cdr3_nt: TGTGCCACCAGCAGAGATCAGAGGTTAAATGAGGGCTACACCTTC; cdr3_aa: CATSRDQRLNEGYTF
v_call: TRBV5-1; d_call: TRBD2; j_call: TRBJ2-5; clone_size: -; cdr3_nt: TGCGCCAGCAGCCGCGAGCGGGGTGGAGGGGAGACCCAGTACTTC; cdr3_aa: CASSRERGGGETQYF
v_call: TRBV4-1; d_call: -; j_call: TRBJ1-3; clone_size: -; cdr3_nt: TGCGCCAGCAGCCAAGATCGCAGCTCTGGAAACACCATATATTTT; cdr3_aa: CASSQDRSSGNTIYF
v_call: TRBV2; d_call: TRBD2; j_call: TRBJ2-7; clone_size: -; cdr3_nt: TGTGCCAGCAGTGAACTAGCGGGGGGGAATCCTTTCGTCGAGCAGTACTTC; cdr3_aa: CASSELAGGNPFVEQYF
v_call: TRBV11-1; d_call: -; j_call: TRBJ2-7; clone_size: few; cdr3_nt: TGTGCCAGCAGCTTATTCTCAGGAGAGCAGTACTTC; cdr3_aa: CASSLFSGEQYF
v_call: TRBV11-3; d_call: -; j_call: TRBJ2-3; clone_size: -; cdr3_nt: TGTGCCAGCAGCTTAGACTCAGATACGCAGTATTTT; cdr3_aa: CASSLDSDTQYF
v_call: TRBV15; d_call: TRBD1; j_call: TRBJ1-6; clone_size: once; cdr3_nt: TGTGCCACCAGCAGACACTTGACAGGGGGACTTTCACCCCTCCACTTT; cdr3_aa: CATSRHLTGGLSPLHF
v_call: TRBV29-1; d_call: -; j_call: TRBJ1-2; clone_size: few; cdr3_nt: TGCAGCGCCGAAGACAGAACCCCGTCCTATGGCTACACCTTC; cdr3_aa: CSAEDRTPSYGYTF
v_call: TRBV24-1; d_call: -; j_call: TRBJ2-7; clone_size: once; cdr3_nt: TGTGCCACCAGTGATTTAGGCAGCAGAGGTTCCTCCTACGAGCAGTACTTC; cdr3_aa: CATSDLGSRGSSYEQYF
v_call: TRBV4-2; d_call: -; j_call: TRBJ2-2; clone_size: -; cdr3_nt: TGTGCCAGCAGAACGACAGTTAACACCGGGGAGCTGTTTTTT; cdr3_aa: CASRTTVNTGELFF
v_call: TRBV1; d_call: -; j_call: TRBJ2-7; clone_size: -; cdr3_nt: TGCACCAGACCTAGCAAAGCGGGATTCTACGAGCAGTACTTC; cdr3_aa: CTRPSKAGFYEQYF
v_call: TRBV5-1; d_call: -; j_call: TRBJ1-2; clone_size: -; cdr3_nt: TGCGCCAGCAGCTTGGTGGCAGGGGACAATGGCTACACCTTC; cdr3_aa: CASSLVAGDNGYTF